The 22 T cell receptor beta chains listed next were all sequenced from one sample in a study of neurological immune-mediated disorders. TCRdb fed the 5' RACE reads into MiXCR, producing one record per CDR3 protein. The sample includes about 60,000 distinct CDR3 sequences, approximately 3.6% of them seen just once. Sample: PBMCs. These receptors came from a woman in her fifties or sixties with multiple sclerosis.

This clonotype was recorded at least ten times. This chain connects TRBV3-1 to TRBJ2-6, with 9 bases identical to TRBD1. Germline CDR1 LGHDT, CDR2 YNNKEL (reference sequence). The trim removed 1 base at V and 4 bases at J, leaving 11 bases unmatched. This CDR3 is 19 amino acids long. CDR3 in DNA: TGTGCCAGCAGCCAAGGGATTATGGGACAGGGTTCCGGGGCCAACGTCCTGACTTTC. It codes for CASSQGIMGQGSGANVLTF.

This clonotype was detected many times. The J gene is TRBJ2-1, the V gene TRBV28; D unresolved. This CDR3 contains 17 residues. CDR1 and CDR2 (germline): MDHEN, SYDVKM. With 7 bases removed from V and 4 bases from J, the gap between germline ends came to 23 bases. CDR3 coding DNA: TGTGCCAGCACTGGAAGGCTATGGGGAAACGGGTACAATGAGCAGTTCTTC. Protein product: CASTGRLWGNGYNEQFF.

This clonotype was seen at least ten times. This rearrangement joins TRBV5-1 to TRBJ2-1; TRBD1 agrees at 11 bases. CDR1 SGHRS and CDR2 YFSETQ come from the germline V gene. V lost 6 bases to trimming and J lost 8 bases; unmatched junction nucleotides: 10. The CDR3 consists of 15 residues. The CDR3 DNA reads TGCGCCAGCAACCCGAGGGACAGGGGGAACGATGAGCAGTTCTTC. Protein product: CASNPRDRGNDEQFF.

This clonotype was observed many times. In nucleotides, the CDR3 is TGTGCCAGCAGCTTCCTGTCGGTAATCGGGACAGGGGGCCAGGCTGAAGCTTTCTTT. Protein sequence: CASSFLSVIGTGGQAEAFF. The chain recombines TRBV7-8 with TRBJ1-1; 12 bases line up with TRBD1. The V segment lost 3 bases and the J segment 6 bases; nucleotides outside the gene matches: 17. The CDR3 totals 19 residues. The germline V gene encodes CDR1 SGHVS and CDR2 FQNEAQ. Variable domain in full (rest from reference TRBV7-8 and TRBJ1-1): GAGVSQSPRYKVAKRGQDVALRCDPISGHVSLFWYQQALGQGPEFLTYFQNEAQLDKSGLPSDRFFAERPEGSVSTLKIQRTQQEDSAVYLCASSFLSVIGTGGQAEAFFGQGTRLTVV.

In this sample, this clonotype turned up many times. J is TRBJ1-1 and V is TRBV3-1; TRBD1 aligns across 8 bases. J gave up 3 bases and V 4 bases, and 1 base lay outside the gene matches. Germline V gene data show CDR1 as LGHDT and CDR2 as YNNKEL (reference sequence). CDR3 size: 13 residues. The DNA of the CDR3 is TGTGCCAGCAGCCGGACAGGGTACACTGAAGCTTTCTTT. Protein: CASSRTGYTEAFF. Full variable domain (missing parts from reference TRBV3-1 and TRBJ1-1): DTAVSQTPKYLVTQMGNDKSIKCEQNLGHDTMYWYKQDSKKFLKIMFSYNNKELIINETVPNRFSPKSPDKAHLNLHINSLELGDSAVYFCASSRTGYTEAFFGQGTRLTVV.

This clonotype was recorded at least ten times. This sequence joins TRBV10-3 and TRBJ1-2; D is undetermined. The CDR3 loop spans 15 amino acids. Trimming pared 0 bases from V and 8 bases from J, leaving 16 bases between. The germline CDR1 and CDR2 sequences are ENHRY and SYGVKD. The CDR3 loop is CAISESRSEGVGYTF. DNA of the CDR3: TGTGCCATCAGTGAGTCCCGCAGCGAGGGAGTCGGCTACACCTTC.

This clonotype was seen many times. The chain couples TRBV5-8 to TRBJ2-4; D possibly corresponds to TRBD2 (6 bases). The CDR3 runs 14 residues. CDR1 is SGHTS and CDR2 is YDEGEE in the germline V gene. V was clipped by 7 bases and J by 4 bases, with 15 bases between them. In DNA form, the CDR3 reads TGTGCCAGCCATCCTTGGGGGGAGAAAAACATTCAGTACTTC. Translated, it gives CASHPWGEKNIQYF.

This clonotype was seen many times. In DNA form, the CDR3 reads TGTGCCAGCAGCCCTGGATTTTCAAAACACAATGAGCAGTTCTTC. It yields the protein CASSPGFSKHNEQFF. The chain combines TRBV7-2 with TRBJ2-1; the D is unclear. Trimming took 5 bases from V and 5 from J, leaving 16 bases between them. The CDR3 is 15 amino acids. CDR1 and CDR2 (germline): SGHTA, FQGNSA.

This clonotype occurred many times. In DNA, the CDR3 is TGTGCCAGCAGTTCCACCCGGGACCGTTACACAGATACGCAGTATTTT. Translated: CASSSTRDRYTDTQYF. The chain has TRBV28 and TRBJ2-3; either TRBD1 or TRBD2 may supply D (5 bases each). The germline V and J ends were trimmed by 4 bases and 2 bases, with 16 bases remaining between them. Germline-derived CDR1 and CDR2 are MDHEN and SYDVKM. This CDR3 is built from 16 residues.

This clonotype occurred a few times. The CDR3 loop is CSALSSSGRFYNEQFF. CDR3 in DNA: TGCAGTGCCTTATCATCTAGCGGGAGATTCTACAATGAGCAGTTCTTC. The chain links TRBV20-1 to TRBJ2-1; 10 nucleotides line up with TRBD2. Germline V gene data show CDR1 as DFQATT and CDR2 as SNEGSKA (reference sequence). The junction had 11 bases not matched to a gene; V was cut back by 6 bases and J by 3 bases. The CDR3 sequence is 16 residues long.

Many counts were recorded for this clonotype. The chain employs TRBV10-3 and TRBJ1-2; D not certain. V lost 4 bases to trimming and J lost 3 bases, with 24 bases between them. The CDR3 sequence is 18 residues long. CDR1 is ENHRY, CDR2 SYGVKD, per germline. CDR3 protein: CAISASGTWRIPDYGYTF. The CDR3 DNA is TGTGCCATCAGTGCTAGCGGAACTTGGAGGATCCCCGACTATGGCTACACCTTC.

This clonotype was seen ten or more times. The chain has TRBV20-1 and TRBJ2-4, with 8 positions matching TRBD1. The ends lost 4 bases at V and 3 bases at J; junction bases unmatched: 2. CDR1 is DFQATT and CDR2 is SNEGSKA in the germline V gene (reference sequence). The CDR3 extends over 13 amino acids. The chain's CDR3 is CSAKDRDKNIQYF. CDR3 coding DNA: TGCAGTGCTAAGGACAGGGACAAAAACATTCAGTACTTC.

This clonotype was counted ten times or more. The gene calls are TRBV5-1 and TRBJ2-5; maybe TRBD2 (6 bases). This CDR3 has 16 amino acids. Germline V gene sequence: CDR1 SGHRS, CDR2 YFSETQ. V shed 0 bases and J shed 5 bases, with 17 bases lying between them. The CDR3 DNA is TGCGCCAGCAGCTTGGGGGCCGGTACTAGCAGCGAGACCCAGTACTTC. As protein: CASSLGAGTSSETQYF.

The chain employs TRBV18 and TRBJ2-1, with 12 nucleotides matching TRBD1. Germline CDR1 is KGHSH and CDR2 is LQKENI. The CDR3 has 15 residues. The J segment lost 8 bases and the V segment lost 4 bases, leaving 6 bases of the junction unmatched. The CDR3 loop is CASSQGQGARDEQFF. CDR3 nucleotide sequence: TGTGCCAGCTCACAGGGACAGGGGGCGAGGGATGAGCAGTTCTTC.

The table lists this clonotype with many counts. The genes are TRBV4-3 and TRBJ2-6; 7 bases are a match to TRBD1. V was clipped by 0 bases and J by 4 bases; unmatched bases: 6. Looked up from germline, CDR1 is LGHNA and CDR2 is YSLEER. CDR3 length: 17 residues. The CDR3 spells CASSQDLRGHGANVLTF. The CDR3 bases are TGCGCCAGCAGCCAAGATCTAAGGGGGCACGGGGCCAACGTCCTGACTTTC.

The table lists this clonotype with many counts. V usage is TRBV29-1 and J usage is TRBJ2-1; 13 nucleotides line up with TRBD2. J lost 9 bases, V lost 6 bases, and 5 bases had no gene match. Germline V lookup: CDR1 SQVTM, CDR2 ANQGSEA. The CDR3 has 13 amino acids. The CDR3: CSVLAGGPSEQFF. CDR3 DNA: TGCAGCGTACTAGCGGGAGGGCCTAGTGAGCAGTTCTTC.

This clonotype was observed many times. The gene calls are TRBV7-9 and TRBJ2-7, with D hard to call. Trimming stripped 10 bases from V and 0 bases from J, with 16 bases between. The germline V gene encodes CDR1 SEHNR and CDR2 FQNEAQ (reference sequence). The CDR3 runs 14 residues. This CDR3 is CATETGRSSYEQYF. The CDR3, as DNA: TGTGCCACCGAGACGGGTAGGAGCTCCTACGAGCAGTACTTC.

A note on this clonotype: This may stem from a read error, because a much larger clone lies one nucleotide away. The rearrangement joins TRBV20-1 to TRBJ1-1; D uncertain. CDR1 DFQATT and CDR2 SNEGSKA come from the germline V gene (reference sequence). The CDR3 is 13 residues long. The CDR3: CSDRVSGNTEAFF. DNA of the CDR3: TGCAGTGATAGAGTCTCAGGTAACACTGAAGCTTTCTTT.

Ten or more counts support this clonotype. The rearrangement joins TRBV3-1 to TRBJ1-1, with D uncertain. Germline lookup yields CDR1 LGHDT and CDR2 YNNKEL (reference sequence). Trimming left V 11 bases short and J 2 bases short, with 15 bases between. CDR3 length: 13 residues. The CDR3 sequence: CAVRFSVNTEAFF. CDR3 nucleotides: TGTGCCGTACGCTTCTCGGTTAACACTGAAGCTTTCTTT. The whole variable domain, filled in from reference TRBV3-1 and TRBJ1-1, reads DTAVSQTPKYLVTQMGNDKSIKCEQNLGHDTMYWYKQDSKKFLKIMFSYNNKELIINETVPNRFSPKSPDKAHLNLHINSLELGDSAVYFCAVRFSVNTEAFFGQGTRLTVV.

Ten or more counts support this clonotype. The chain has TRBV7-9 and TRBJ2-1; 7 bases are shared with TRBD2. The V gene's germline CDR1 is SEHNR and CDR2 FQNEAQ (reference sequence). J lost 8 bases, V lost 8 bases, and 12 bases had no gene match. The CDR3 has 14 amino acids. CDR3 region: CASAMGGVGYEQFF. The CDR3 bases are TGTGCCAGCGCAATGGGAGGGGTTGGGTATGAGCAGTTCTTC.

This clonotype was recorded many times. The chain combines TRBV12-3 or TRBV12-4 with TRBJ2-7, with 12 bases that match TRBD1. The junction had 10 bases not matched to a gene; V was cut back by 3 bases and J by 7 bases. The CDR3 has 16 amino acids. The CDR3 sequence: CASSFGPGQGAQEQYF. For the CDR3, the DNA is TGTGCCAGCAGTTTCGGACCGGGACAGGGGGCGCAAGAGCAGTACTTC.

By share, this clonotype counts as medium-sized (0.01 to 0.1%). The genes are TRBV15 and TRBJ2-1, with D possibly being TRBD2 (5 bases). The V and J ends lost 6 bases and 6 bases respectively, with 18 bases between them. Germline values: CDR1 LNHNV, CDR2 YYDKDF (reference sequence). The CDR3 has 15 amino acids. Here the CDR3 DNA reads TGTGCCACCAGTGTTGAGGGAGCCATCTCCAATGAGCAGTTCTTC. Protein product: CATSVEGAISNEQFF.